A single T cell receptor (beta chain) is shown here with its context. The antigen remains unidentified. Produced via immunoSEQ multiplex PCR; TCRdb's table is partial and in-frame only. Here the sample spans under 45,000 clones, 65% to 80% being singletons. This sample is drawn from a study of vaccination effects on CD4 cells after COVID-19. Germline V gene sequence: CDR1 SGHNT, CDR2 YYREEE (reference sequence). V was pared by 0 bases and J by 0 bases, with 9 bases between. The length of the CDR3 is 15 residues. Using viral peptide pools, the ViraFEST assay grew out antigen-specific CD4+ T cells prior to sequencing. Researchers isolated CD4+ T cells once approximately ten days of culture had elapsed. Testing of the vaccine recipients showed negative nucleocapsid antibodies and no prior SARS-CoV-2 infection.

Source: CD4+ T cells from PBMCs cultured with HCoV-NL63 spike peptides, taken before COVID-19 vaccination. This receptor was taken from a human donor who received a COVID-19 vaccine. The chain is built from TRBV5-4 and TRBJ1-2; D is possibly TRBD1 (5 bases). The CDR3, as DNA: TGTGCCAGCAGCTTGGGTAGGGGAGCTAACTATGGCTACACCTTC. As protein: CASSLGRGANYGYTF.